The next 30 T cell receptor beta chains were all read from a single sample in a study of T cells in Graves' hyperthyroidism and ophthalmopathy (dated by TCRdb to about 2019). Libraries were prepared through multiplex PCR. The instrument given in TCRdb is Illumina HiSeq 2000. TCR beta CDR3 regions were amplified from RNA transcripts. For the first round of RT-PCR on the TCR CDR3, the HTBI primer set was used together with the Qiagen OneStep RT-PCR kit. TCRdb reprocessing: public reads trimmed at Q25 with fastp, clones called with MiXCR, in-frame beta chains kept. Under each unique CDR3 protein, matching rows form one entry showing the most common genes and DNA. The sample table holds about 700,000 distinct CDR3 sequences, of which around 15% were seen once. The top ten clones comprise about 9.4% of the sample. Sequencing was performed on blood. All receptors come from a woman between 18 and 30 years old with Graves' hyperthyroidism.

A remark on this clonotype: Because the CDR3 is missing its conserved closing phenylalanine or tryptophan, this is likely a read error. The chain employs TRBV11-1 and TRBJ2-2; the match to TRBD2 covers 9 bases. The CDR3 is made up of 19 amino acids. Trimming at V came to 1 base and at J to 0 bases, leaving 9 bases not matched to a gene. The germline V gene encodes CDR1 SGHAT and CDR2 FQDESV (reference sequence). Here the CDR3 reads CASSLGRGPSGTNTGELFL. CDR3 sequence (DNA): TGTGCCAGCAGCTTAGGCAGGGGCCCTAGCGGGACGAACACCGGGGAGCTGTTTTTG.

The chain uses TRBV27 and TRBJ2-7; tentative D call: TRBD1 (6 bases). The J call is in doubt because the DNA end fits TRBJ2-1 better. CDR3 length: 14 amino acids. From germline, CDR1 is MNHEY and CDR2 SMNVEV (reference sequence). The CDR3 sequence: CASSPLGAAYEQFF. Written as DNA, the CDR3 is TGTGCCAGCAGCCCCTTGGGGGCGGCCTACGAGCAGTTCTTC.

This clonotype was seen many times. This sequence joins TRBV3-1 and TRBJ1-2; 10 nucleotides agree with TRBD1. The CDR3 spans 13 residues. Germline CDR1 LGHDT, CDR2 YNNKEL (reference sequence). The ends lost 4 bases at V and 5 bases at J; junction bases unmatched: 1. The CDR3 DNA reads as TGTGCCAGCAGCCGACAGGGGGCTTATGGCTACACCTTC. Its translation: CASSRQGAYGYTF.

This clonotype was picked up many times. V is TRBV7-2 and J is TRBJ1-1; D is unclear. Trimming removed 2 bases from V and 10 bases from J, with 11 bases in between. Germline CDR1 reads SGHTA; CDR2 reads FQGNSA. This CDR3 region has 12 residues. The CDR3 sequence: CASSLLIGRAFF. DNA for the CDR3: TGTGCCAGCAGCTTATTAATAGGAAGAGCTTTCTTT. Full variable domain (remainder filled in from reference TRBV7-2 and TRBJ1-1): GAGVSQSPSNKVTEKGKDVELRCDPISGHTALYWYRQSLGQGLEFLIYFQGNSAPDKSGLPSDRFSAERTGGSVSTLTIQRTQQEDSAVYLCASSLLIGRAFFGQGTRLTVV.

This clonotype was seen a few times. V usage is TRBV6-2 or TRBV6-3 and J usage is TRBJ2-7; 11 bases are shared with TRBD2. CDR1 MNHEY and CDR2 SVGEGT come from the germline V gene. V shed 4 bases, J shed 6 bases, and the junction held 2 bases outside the gene matches. The CDR3 length is 13 residues. CDR3 amino acids: CASSWGTSGEQYF. The CDR3 coding sequence is TGTGCCAGCAGTTGGGGGACTAGCGGCGAGCAGTACTTC.

This clonotype was counted between two and nine times. The CDR3 sequence: CASVETGGSSTEAFF. Here the CDR3 DNA reads TGTGCCAGTGTGGAGACAGGGGGCTCGAGCACTGAAGCTTTCTTT. The gene calls are TRBV19 and TRBJ1-1; TRBD1 aligns across 10 bases. This CDR3 comprises 15 residues. In germline, CDR1 is LNHDA, CDR2 SQIVND (reference sequence). After removal of 8 bases from V and 4 bases from J, the junction contained 10 bases not matched to a gene.

This clonotype was counted a few times. The chain joins TRBV4-3 to TRBJ2-1, with TRBD2 matching 13 bases. The length of the CDR3 is 16 residues. In germline, CDR1 is LGHNA, CDR2 YSLEER. The ends lost 2 bases at V and 9 bases at J; junction bases unmatched: 7. CDR3 residues: CASSQRTSGSTAEQFF. The CDR3, as DNA: TGCGCCAGCAGCCAACGGACTAGCGGGAGTACGGCTGAGCAGTTCTTC.

The gene calls are TRBV3-1 and TRBJ1-2, with D possibly being TRBD1 (5 bases). The V end lost 2 bases, the J end lost 8 bases, and 9 bases lay between the germline ends. CDR1 LGHDT and CDR2 YNNKEL come from the germline V gene (reference sequence). The CDR3 is made up of 12 amino acids. CDR3 bases: TGTGCCAGCAGCCAATTGCACAGGGGCTACACCTTC. Protein: CASSQLHRGYTF.

The chain employs TRBV20-1 and TRBJ1-2, with TRBD1 identical over 7 bases. The V and J ends lost 0 bases and 7 bases, in that order; junction bases with no gene match: 8. Germline CDR1 and CDR2: DFQATT and SNEGSKA (reference sequence). The CDR3 runs to 14 residues. The CDR3 spells CSARDLDRVVGYTF. CDR3 nucleotides: TGCAGTGCTAGAGATCTAGACAGGGTCGTTGGCTACACCTTC.

This clonotype has a count of ten or more. The V and J genes are TRBV2 and TRBJ2-7; no definite D call. The CDR3 covers 14 residues. The V and J ends lost 2 bases and 2 bases respectively, with 10 bases between them. Per the germline V gene, CDR1 is SNHLY and CDR2 is FYNNEI. In DNA, the CDR3 is TGTGCCAGCAGTGAATTTCTGAGCGCCTACGAGCAGTACTTC. Its translation is CASSEFLSAYEQYF.

This clonotype was seen repeatedly, ten times or more. The gene calls are TRBV7-6 and TRBJ2-3, with 9 bases fitting TRBD2. The germline CDR1 and CDR2 sequences are SGHVS and FNYEAQ. The junction had 5 bases not matched to a gene; V was cut back by 4 bases and J by 6 bases. CDR3 length: 14 amino acids. CDR3 in amino acids: CASSSGLAMDTQYF. The CDR3 coding sequence is TGTGCCAGCAGCTCCGGACTAGCGATGGATACGCAGTATTTT.

The chain employs TRBV20-1 and TRBJ2-2; D uncertain. The CDR3 consists of 12 residues. The V end lost 5 bases, the J end lost 7 bases, and 11 bases lay between the germline ends. Per the germline V gene, CDR1 is DFQATT and CDR2 is SNEGSKA (reference sequence). For the CDR3, the DNA is TGCAGTGCTTCTAGACGCGACGGGGAGCTGTTTTTT. This translates into CSASRRDGELFF.

Many counts were recorded for this clonotype. This chain links TRBV7-9 with TRBJ2-1, with D perhaps TRBD2 (6 bases). The V end was cut by 4 bases, the J end by 7 bases, with 14 bases between. The CDR3 length is 14 residues. The germline CDR1 and CDR2 sequences are SEHNR and FQNEAQ (reference sequence). The CDR3 region has the DNA TGTGCCAGCAGCTGGACTATCAGGACGAATGAGCAGTTCTTC. Amino acid sequence: CASSWTIRTNEQFF.

This clonotype was recorded at least ten times. The V and J genes are TRBV3-1 and TRBJ2-5, with a tentative D call TRBD2 (5 bases). CDR3 length: 15 residues. Deletions cut 4 bases from V and 1 base from J, with 13 bases between. Looked up from germline, CDR1 is LGHDT and CDR2 is YNNKEL (reference sequence). The CDR3 protein is CASSPAGVSQETQYF. CDR3 coding DNA: TGTGCCAGCAGCCCGGCGGGCGTGTCCCAAGAGACCCAGTACTTC.

In its sample, this clonotype was seen a few times. The chain joins TRBV19 to TRBJ2-1, with D possibly being TRBD1 or TRBD2 (5 bases each). Per germline, CDR1 LNHDA and CDR2 SQIVND (reference sequence). There are 14 residues in the CDR3. Trimming cost V 3 bases and J 9 bases, with 15 bases left between them. CDR3 coding DNA: TGTGCCAGTAGTATCGGGACGTTGGCGGGTGAGCAGTTCTTC. Protein sequence: CASSIGTLAGEQFF.

In this sample, this clonotype turned up many times. This chain connects TRBV29-1 to TRBJ2-2; 9 nucleotides line up with TRBD2. Germline V gene data show CDR1 as SQVTM and CDR2 as ANQGSEA. V shed 3 bases and J 4 bases; nucleotides not matched to a gene: 3. This CDR3 is built from 14 residues. The CDR3: CSVETSGGTGELFF. DNA of the CDR3: TGCAGCGTTGAGACTAGCGGTGGCACCGGGGAGCTGTTTTTT.

The table lists this clonotype with many counts. V and J are TRBV28 and TRBJ2-7; TRBD2 matches at 12 bases. The ends lost 7 bases at V and 9 bases at J; junction bases unmatched: 7. This CDR3 is 13 amino acids long. Germline-derived CDR1 and CDR2 are MDHEN and SYDVKM. CDR3 sequence (DNA): TGTGCCAGCAAAAAAAGGACTAGCGGGGTGCAGTACTTC. It is translated as CASKKRTSGVQYF.

V and J are TRBV19 and TRBJ2-1; a weak D match, TRBD2 (5 bases). Germline lookup yields CDR1 LNHDA and CDR2 SQIVND (reference sequence). CDR3 length equals 13 residues. Trimming left V 0 bases short and J 6 bases short, with 6 bases between. The CDR3 sequence: CASSIDGSNEQFF. DNA for the CDR3: TGTGCCAGTAGTATAGATGGGAGCAATGAGCAGTTCTTC.

This clonotype has ten or more counts. The genes are TRBV5-6 and TRBJ2-1; D is undetermined. Looked up from germline, CDR1 is SGHDT and CDR2 is YYEEEE. The CDR3 has 13 residues. The germline V and J ends were trimmed by 0 bases and 7 bases, with 8 bases remaining between them. DNA of the CDR3: TGTGCCAGCAGCTTGGCGGTTAGGAATGAGCAGTTCTTC. This translates into CASSLAVRNEQFF. The complete variable domain, with remaining parts taken from reference TRBV5-6 and TRBJ2-1, reads DAGVTQSPTHLIKTRGQQVTLRCSPKSGHDTVSWYQQALGQGPQFIFQYYEEEERQRGNFPDRFSGHQFPNYSSELNVNALLLGDSALYLCASSLAVRNEQFFGPGTRLTVL.

This clonotype was detected ten times or more. V usage is TRBV2 and J usage is TRBJ2-5; TRBD1 matches at 8 bases. The CDR3 spans 13 residues. Looked up from germline, CDR1 is SNHLY and CDR2 is FYNNEI. Germline trimming cut 7 bases from V and 5 bases from J; bases unmatched to any gene: 6. The CDR3 is CASNRQGTETQYF. The CDR3 DNA sequence: TGTGCCAGCAATAGACAGGGGACGGAGACCCAGTACTTC.

The chain couples TRBV29-1 to TRBJ2-7; D uncertain. This CDR3 region has 13 residues. V was clipped by 2 bases and J by 5 bases, with 13 bases between them. From germline, CDR1 is SQVTM and CDR2 ANQGSEA. CDR3 in amino acids: CSVELPAGDEQYF. The CDR3 coding sequence is TGCAGCGTTGAACTTCCCGCTGGCGACGAGCAGTACTTC.

This clonotype was found a few times. This chain connects TRBV24-1 to TRBJ2-1, with 15 bases matching TRBD2. V lost 5 bases and J lost 7; bases outside the gene matches: 5. The length of the CDR3 is 16 residues. Germline CDR1 KGHDR, CDR2 SFDVKD. CDR3 in amino acids: CATSGTSGRAWNEQFF. Here the CDR3 DNA reads TGTGCCACCAGTGGGACTAGCGGGAGGGCCTGGAATGAGCAGTTCTTC.

Ten or more counts support this clonotype. The chain has TRBV18 and TRBJ2-1, with D tentatively TRBD1 (6 bases). The V end was cut by 4 bases, the J end by 2 bases, with 9 bases between. The V gene's germline CDR1 is KGHSH and CDR2 LQKENI. The CDR3 has 14 amino acids. The CDR3 nucleotides are TGTGCCAGCTCACGACAGGAGACCTACAATGAGCAGTTCTTC. It specifies CASSRQETYNEQFF.

This clonotype was seen ten or more times. The rearrangement uses TRBV7-9 and TRBJ2-1, with 8 bases fitting TRBD2. The trim removed 3 bases at V and 3 bases at J, leaving 4 bases unmatched. CDR1 and CDR2 (germline): SEHNR, FQNEAQ (reference sequence). The CDR3 consists of 15 residues. CDR3 nucleotide sequence: TGTGCCAGCAGCTTTGGACTAGCTCGCTACAATGAGCAGTTCTTC. This translates into CASSFGLARYNEQFF.

The genes are TRBV9 and TRBJ2-1; no clear D. V was clipped by 4 bases and J by 10 bases, with 12 bases between them. CDR3 length: 12 residues. The V gene's germline CDR1 is SGDLS and CDR2 YYNGEE. CDR3 in DNA: TGTGCCAGCAGCCCCTTCTTGGGAGAGCAGTTCTTC. Protein product: CASSPFLGEQFF. Using reference TRBV9 and TRBJ2-1 for the parts outside the CDR3, the full variable domain is DSGVTQTPKHLITATGQRVTLRCSPRSGDLSVYWYQQSLDQGLQFLIQYYNGEERAKGNILERFSAQQFPDLHSELNLSSLELGDSALYFCASSPFLGEQFFGPGTRLTVL.

At least ten counts were recorded for this clonotype. V and J are TRBV11-2 and TRBJ2-7, with 12 nucleotides matching TRBD1. CDR3 length equals 17 residues. With 5 bases clipped from V and 3 bases from J, the junction kept 11 bases outside the gene matches. Germline CDR1 reads SGHAT; CDR2 reads FQNNGV. CDR3: CASSPIWGQGAGYEQYF. The CDR3 DNA reads TGTGCCAGCAGCCCGATTTGGGGACAGGGGGCTGGCTACGAGCAGTACTTC.

This clonotype has only a few counts. The CDR3 loop is CASRSGIQSYEQYF. The DNA of the CDR3 is TGTGCCAGCAGGTCCGGGATACAGTCCTACGAGCAGTACTTC. This sequence joins TRBV7-9 and TRBJ2-7; TRBD2 might be the D (5 bases). The length of the CDR3 is 14 residues. V lost 6 bases and J lost 1, with 13 bases in between. The germline V gene encodes CDR1 SEHNR and CDR2 FQNEAQ (reference sequence). The whole variable domain, remainder taken from reference TRBV7-9 and TRBJ2-7, is DTGVSQNPRHKITKRGQNVTFRCDPISEHNRLYWYRQTLGQGPEFLTYFQNEAQLEKSRLLSDRFSAERPKGSFSTLEIQRTEQGDSAMYLCASRSGIQSYEQYFGPGTRLTVT.

The chain is built from TRBV2 and TRBJ2-7; D gene uncertain. There are 11 residues in the CDR3. V lost 8 bases and J lost 4, with 9 bases in between. CDR1 is SNHLY, CDR2 FYNNEI, per germline. CDR3 sequence (DNA): TGTGCCAGCGCTCTAAAATACGAGCAGTACTTC. Its protein is CASALKYEQYF.

This clonotype has ten or more counts. The genes are TRBV6-5 and TRBJ2-1; 9 bases map to TRBD2. The CDR3 has 15 amino acids. The germline V gene has CDR1 MNHEY and CDR2 SVGAGI. V was pared by 3 bases and J by 4 bases, with 4 bases of the junction left unmatched. CDR3 protein: CASSYRLAGYNEQFF. The DNA of the CDR3 is TGTGCCAGCAGTTATCGGCTAGCGGGGTACAATGAGCAGTTCTTC.

This clonotype was counted between two and nine times. The chain is built from TRBV20-1 and TRBJ1-2; D gene unclear. Germline V gene sequence: CDR1 DFQATT, CDR2 SNEGSKA (reference sequence). This CDR3 contains 10 residues. CDR3 DNA sequence: TGCAGAGGCTTCAACTATGGCTACACCTTC. Translating gives CRGFNYGYTF.